This T cell receptor (beta chain) was sequenced during a study of shared clonotypes between healthy human individuals. Comments on this clone: Its antigen is not known.

Only in-frame clones appear in the TCRdb table, and some are missing; sequencing was by immunoSEQ multiplex PCR. The sample lists 1,400,000 or so clones; approximately 98.5% were seen once. Study-level findings and limits: The authors expected sequencing depth to affect clonotype sharing among donors.

The ends were cut back, 4 bases at V and 4 bases at J, with 13 bases in the middle. Germline CDR1 is SNHLY and CDR2 is FYNNEI. CDR3 size: 14 residues. This sequence joins TRBV2 and TRBJ1-2; D is unresolved. The TCR originated in a man aged 30-40 years in good health. The sequenced material came from naive CD4+ T cells sorted from blood. Stated subset: CD45RA+ positively selected. The CDR3, as DNA: TGTGCCAGCAGTGTGGCACAGCCCCGCTATGGCTACACCTTC. Translating it yields CASSVAQPRYGYTF.